Below, 9 T cell receptor beta chains from the same sample are listed, as sequenced in a study of T cells in Graves' hyperthyroidism and ophthalmopathy. TCR beta CDR3 regions were amplified from RNA transcripts. RT-PCR in the first round (using the HTBI primer set) targeted the TCR CDR3. MiXCR was run by TCRdb on the multiplex PCR reads, yielding one entry per CDR3 protein. The table shows more than 500,000 distinct CDR3 sequences, with about 16% occurring only once. Sequencing was done on a sample of blood. The receptor set was obtained from a woman under 40 with Graves' ophthalmopathy.

Many counts were recorded for this clonotype. V gene TRBV5-8 combines with J gene TRBJ1-1; 9 positions agree with TRBD1. The CDR3 is 15 residues long. After removal of 3 bases from V and 4 bases from J, the junction contained 7 bases not matched to a gene. The V gene's germline CDR1 is SGHTS and CDR2 YDEGEE. Written as DNA, the CDR3 is TGTGCCAGCAGCTATGGGGGACAGGGCGGCACTGAAGCTTTCTTT. Translation: CASSYGGQGGTEAFF.

This clonotype was found a few times. V usage is TRBV6-6 and J usage is TRBJ1-5, with 7 bases identical to TRBD1. The CDR3 runs 16 residues. Germline CDR1 and CDR2: MNHNY and SVGAGI (reference sequence). V lost 2 bases and J lost 5; bases outside the gene matches: 9. Here the CDR3 reads CASSYAFDREDQPQHF. The DNA for the CDR3 is TGTGCCAGCAGTTACGCCTTTGACAGGGAAGATCAGCCCCAGCATTTT.

This clonotype was counted many times. This chain joins TRBV7-3 and TRBJ2-1; 9 bases are shared with TRBD2. The V gene's germline CDR1 is SGHTA and CDR2 FQGTGA. This CDR3 spans 16 amino acids. J gave up 0 bases and V 1 base, and 1 base lay outside the gene matches. The CDR3 reads CASSLSGRVSYNEQFF. In DNA form, the CDR3 reads TGTGCCAGCAGCTTAAGCGGGAGGGTCTCCTACAATGAGCAGTTCTTC.

This clonotype was recorded a few times. The rearrangement uses TRBV27 and TRBJ1-3, with D perhaps matching TRBD1 (5 bases). V lost 4 bases and J lost 0, with 19 bases in between. From germline, CDR1 is MNHEY and CDR2 SMNVEV (reference sequence). The CDR3 sequence is 18 residues long. The CDR3 is CASSWTAPGQLSGNTIYF. The CDR3 DNA sequence: TGTGCCAGCAGTTGGACCGCACCGGGGCAGCTCTCTGGAAACACCATATATTTT.

In this sample, this clonotype turned up many times. The chain recombines TRBV12-3 or TRBV12-4 with TRBJ2-5; 8 bases line up with TRBD1. V trimming: 5 bases; J trimming: 5 bases; junction bases outside the gene matches: 7. The CDR3 loop spans 14 amino acids. This chain's CDR3 is CASSRGQVMETQYF. The CDR3 coding sequence is TGTGCCAGCAGTCGGGGACAGGTGATGGAGACCCAGTACTTC.

This clonotype was seen at least ten times. The chain recombines TRBV10-3 with TRBJ2-1; 10 bases line up with TRBD2. The CDR3 is 15 amino acids. Germline V lookup: CDR1 ENHRY, CDR2 SYGVKD. The V and J ends lost 2 bases and 7 bases, in that order; junction bases with no gene match: 5. The CDR3 DNA is TGTGCCATCAGTGAGCTTGGACTAGCGGTGAATGAGCAGTTCTTC. It is translated as CAISELGLAVNEQFF.

This clonotype occurred a few times. The chain links TRBV19 to TRBJ2-5; D gene unclear. V dropped 5 bases and J dropped 4 bases, with 11 bases sitting between them. The CDR3 consists of 13 residues. Germline V gene lookup returns CDR1 LNHDA and CDR2 SQIVND (reference sequence). CDR3 in DNA: TGTGCCAGTAGTCTCGACTTTGGAGAGACCCAGTACTTC. Translated: CASSLDFGETQYF.

In its sample, this clonotype was seen many times. CDR3 in amino acids: CASSQGSLNYGYTF. The CDR3 coding sequence is TGTGCCAGCAGCCAGGGTTCCCTTAACTATGGCTACACCTTC. This chain joins TRBV6-1 and TRBJ1-2, with D maybe TRBD1 (5 bases). Germline values: CDR1 MNHNS, CDR2 SASEGT. With 6 bases removed from V and 1 base from J, the gap between germline ends came to 12 bases. The CDR3 sequence is 14 residues long.

The chain joins TRBV29-1 to TRBJ2-7; D may be TRBD2 (6 bases). Trimming left V 1 base short and J 6 bases short, with 22 bases between. This CDR3 contains 16 residues. Looked up from germline, CDR1 is SQVTM and CDR2 is ANQGSEA. CDR3 protein: CSVEGSMGEAVGEQYF. CDR3 nucleotides: TGCAGCGTTGAAGGGAGTATGGGGGAGGCCGTCGGCGAGCAGTACTTC.